The sequence of this T cell receptor beta chain was determined in a study of prognosis after radiotherapy for stage I lung cancer. Germline V gives CDR1 LNHDA, CDR2 SQIVND (reference sequence). The CDR3 loop spans 16 amino acids. V was trimmed by 5 bases and J by 5 bases, leaving 18 bases between them. This clonotype occurred many times. TCR beta CDR3 was amplified from genomic DNA by two-round multiplex PCR. First-round PCR, the initial amplification, used primers specific to each TRBV and TRBJ gene. TCRdb called the multiplex PCR reads again in MiXCR, with one record for every CDR3 protein. The sample has 17,000 or so distinct CDR3 sequences, around 29% seen once.

The TCR was taken from a donor aged 50 or older with non-small cell lung cancer. This chain uses TRBV19 with TRBJ2-2; a possible D gene is TRBD2 (6 bases). The input for sequencing was PBMCs, taken before or after stereotactic body radiation therapy (not recorded which). CDR3 residues: CASSFSPEGWTGELFF. CDR3 DNA: TGTGCCAGTAGTTTCTCCCCGGAGGGGTGGACCGGGGAGCTGTTTTTT.